This T cell receptor (beta chain) came from a study of identical twins. This clonotype showed up just a few times. What it recognizes is unknown. Study-wide points: Findings depended on cross-sectional statistics rather than tracking the same donors.

The cDNA had a unique molecular identifier and a template-switch universal primer site. Using its own MiXCR run on the 5' RACE reads, TCRdb lists one record per CDR3 protein. The table records around 490,000 distinct CDR3 sequences, roughly an eighth of them present only once. The CDR3 is 21 residues long. The sample was also linked to a second study, of yellow fever vaccine responses in identical twins. From that report: Reportedly, twins showed a vaccine T cell response that looked partly convergent and partly personalized.

The gene calls are TRBV21-1 and TRBJ2-2; TRBD1 is the table's D call, not checked against the DNA. TRBV21-1 is noted as a pseudogene. This clonotype was sampled from a woman aged 18-30 years in good health. The sequenced material came from CD4+ T cells sorted from blood. The CDR3 loop is CASSKWPFQTIRQGETGELFF. The CDR3 nucleotides read TGTGCCAGCAGCAAATGGCCCTTCCAGACTATTAGACAGGGGGAGACCGGGGAGCTGTTTTTT.